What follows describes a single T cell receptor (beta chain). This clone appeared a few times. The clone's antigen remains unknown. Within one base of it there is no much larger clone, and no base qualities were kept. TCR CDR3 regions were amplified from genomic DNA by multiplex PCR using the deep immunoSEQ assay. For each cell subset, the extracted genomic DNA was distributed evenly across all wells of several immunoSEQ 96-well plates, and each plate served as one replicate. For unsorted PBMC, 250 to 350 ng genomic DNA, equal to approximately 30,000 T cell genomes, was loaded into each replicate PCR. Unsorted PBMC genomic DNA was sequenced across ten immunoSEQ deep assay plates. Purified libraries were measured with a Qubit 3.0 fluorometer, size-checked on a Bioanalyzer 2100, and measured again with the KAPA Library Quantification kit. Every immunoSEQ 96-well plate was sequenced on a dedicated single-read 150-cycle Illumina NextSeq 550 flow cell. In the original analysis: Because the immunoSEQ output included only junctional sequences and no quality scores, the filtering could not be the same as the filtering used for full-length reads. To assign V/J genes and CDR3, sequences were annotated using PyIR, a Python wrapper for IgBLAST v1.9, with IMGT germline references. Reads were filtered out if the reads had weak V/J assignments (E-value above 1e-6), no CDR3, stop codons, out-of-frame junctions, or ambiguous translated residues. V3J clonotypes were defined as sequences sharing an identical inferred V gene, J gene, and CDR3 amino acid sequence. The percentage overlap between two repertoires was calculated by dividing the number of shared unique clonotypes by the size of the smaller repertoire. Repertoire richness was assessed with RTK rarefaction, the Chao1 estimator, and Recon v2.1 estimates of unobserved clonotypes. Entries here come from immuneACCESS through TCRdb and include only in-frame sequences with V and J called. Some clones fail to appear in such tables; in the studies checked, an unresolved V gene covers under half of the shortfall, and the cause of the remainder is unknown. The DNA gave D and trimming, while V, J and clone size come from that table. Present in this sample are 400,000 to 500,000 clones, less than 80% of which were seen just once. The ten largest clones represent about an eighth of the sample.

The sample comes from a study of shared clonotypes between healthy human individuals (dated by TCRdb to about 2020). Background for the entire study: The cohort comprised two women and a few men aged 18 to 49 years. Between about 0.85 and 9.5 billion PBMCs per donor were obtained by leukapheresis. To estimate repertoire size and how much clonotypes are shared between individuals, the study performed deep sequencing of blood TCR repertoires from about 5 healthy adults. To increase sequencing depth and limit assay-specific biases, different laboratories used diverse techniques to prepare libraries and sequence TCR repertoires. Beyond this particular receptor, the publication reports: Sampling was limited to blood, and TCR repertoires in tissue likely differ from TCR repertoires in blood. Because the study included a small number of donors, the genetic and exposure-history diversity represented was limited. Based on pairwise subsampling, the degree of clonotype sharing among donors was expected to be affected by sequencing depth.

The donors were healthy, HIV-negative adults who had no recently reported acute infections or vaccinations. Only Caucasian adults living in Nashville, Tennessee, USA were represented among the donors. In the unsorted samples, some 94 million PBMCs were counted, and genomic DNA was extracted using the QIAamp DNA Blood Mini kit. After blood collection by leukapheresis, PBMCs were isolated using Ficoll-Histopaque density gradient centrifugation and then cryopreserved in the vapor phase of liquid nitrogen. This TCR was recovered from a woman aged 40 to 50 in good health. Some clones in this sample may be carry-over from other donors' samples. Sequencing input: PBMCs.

The DNA is as follows: TGCGCCAGCAGTGAGTGGCCTCGGGGCATTCAGTACTTC. Its protein is CASSEWPRGIQYF. The receptor chain draws on TRBV10-1 and TRBJ2-4, and perhaps TRBD2 as D gene, on 5 matching bases. V gives up 1 base and J gives up 9 bases, and the segment between their germline ends measures 10 bases. The CDR3 spans 13 residues, from the cysteine through the phenylalanine. Only the CDR3 part of the read is kept: 39 bases, read in frame from the first base. CDR1 and CDR2 (WNHNN, SYGVQD) derive from the germline V gene (reference sequence).